This T cell receptor beta chain was found in a study of radiation and T cells in renal cell carcinoma. Profiled with immunoSEQ multiplex PCR; TCRdb holds only in-frame clones, not every one. In the table there are 150,000 to 200,000 clones, about 88% of which are singletons. Time point indicated: blood 4 weeks post-SBRT, at nephrectomy. Stated treatment: 15 Gy SBRT to primary tumor, nephrectomy 4 weeks later. The patient's renal cell carcinoma had clear cell pathology. The sequencing used blood, collected from a patient whose treatment included radiotherapy and nephrectomy. This sequence originates from a woman aged 45-65 years with renal cell carcinoma.

CDR3 coding DNA: TGTGCCAGCAGCTTGGGGCTGAGCACCGGGGAGCTGTTTTTT. It specifies CASSLGLSTGELFF. This sequence joins TRBV5-5 and TRBJ2-2; D is unclear. Trimming took off 0 bases at V and 4 bases at J, with 7 bases between the two ends. Per germline, CDR1 SGHKS and CDR2 YYEKEE (reference sequence). The CDR3 extends over 14 amino acids.